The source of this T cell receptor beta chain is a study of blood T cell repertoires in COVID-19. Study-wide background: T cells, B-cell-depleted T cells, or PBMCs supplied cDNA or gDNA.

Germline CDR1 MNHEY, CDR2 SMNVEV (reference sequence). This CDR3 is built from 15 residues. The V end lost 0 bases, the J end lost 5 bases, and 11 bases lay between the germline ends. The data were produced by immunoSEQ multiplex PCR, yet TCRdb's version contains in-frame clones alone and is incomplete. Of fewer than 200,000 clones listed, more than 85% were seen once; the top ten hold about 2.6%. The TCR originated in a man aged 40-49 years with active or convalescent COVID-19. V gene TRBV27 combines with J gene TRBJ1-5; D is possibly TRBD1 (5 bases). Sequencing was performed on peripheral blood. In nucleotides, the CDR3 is TGTGCCAGCAGTTTATCCCATGGGGGGGATCAGCCCCAGCATTTT. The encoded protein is CASSLSHGGDQPQHF.